The T cell receptor (beta chain) under discussion was sequenced for a study of glioma-infiltrating T cells after dendritic cell vaccination. Background on the study: Patients had newly diagnosed or recurrent glioblastoma and received dendritic cell vaccines. General study points: Estimated pretreatment TIL content predicted outcome after dendritic cell vaccination.

Here immunoSEQ multiplex PCR was the method, and the copy in TCRdb shows in-frame clones only, minus some. This sample carries just under 100,000 clones, over 80% of them seen once, and the ten largest clones take around 5.4%. As for this clone: What it recognizes is unknown.

V lost 7 bases to trimming and J lost 3 bases, with 19 bases between them. Germline V gene lookup returns CDR1 MGHDK and CDR2 SYGVNS. The CDR3 contains 15 residues. Time point in this sample: after dendritic cell vaccination, including at tumor progression/relapse. Fresh-frozen tumor tissue and more than two years of survival data were available for all. The rearrangement links TRBV25-1 to TRBJ2-7; possibly TRBD1 for D (7 bases). The sequencing used blood, collected after dendritic cell vaccination. The clonotype originates from a human donor with glioblastoma. This CDR3 is CASTGGAAGGYEQYF. DNA of the CDR3: TGTGCCAGCACCGGAGGGGCGGCAGGGGGCTACGAGCAGTACTTC.